This T cell receptor beta chain was documented in a study of blood T cell repertoires in COVID-19 (dated by TCRdb to the early 2020s). About the investigation overall: Collaborator samples came from the United States, Italy and Spain and covered acute and convalescent phases of COVID-19. The repertoires were made available in a free public database intended to serve as a resource for research on the immune response to SARS-CoV-2. The samples were drawn from two sources: the first 160 participants of the ongoing ImmuneRACE study, and 1,000 to 1,500 subjects contributed by 6 global collaborators. Subjects who had been exposed to COVID-19, were actively infected with it, or had recovered from it provided the deeply sampled blood TCRbeta repertoires that made up the dataset. Sample metadata almost always included a de-identified subject ID, COVID-19 status, age in years and sex. The prospective study material was composed of cDNA or gDNA derived from T cells, B-cell-depleted T cells, or PBMCs. HLA class I and class II types, where available, came from metadata supplied by the sample provider rather than from assay-based typing. Broader findings and caveats from the paper: The quantity of clinical and demographic metadata differed by source and by participant and was supplied without curation.

Of note for this clone: Its antigen remains undetermined. No much larger clone is present one base from it, and per-base qualities are unavailable.

From the cysteine through the phenylalanine, the CDR3 covers 15 amino acids. Here the CDR3 DNA is all that survives: 45 bases in frame from base 1. V gives up 6 bases and J gives up 0 bases, and the segment between their germline ends measures 12 bases. The germline V gene provides CDR1 SNHLY and CDR2 FYNNEI. The immunoSEQ Assay, a bias-controlled multiplex PCR, was used to amplify TCRbeta CDR3 regions from genomic DNA. The study's own analysis went as follows. The number of nucleated cells in each sample was estimated by amplification of reference gene primers within the assay. To quantify the absolute abundance of each unique TCRbeta CDR3 rearrangement, sequence reads were collapsed and filtered. For each sample, productive Simpson clonality was calculated as the square root of Simpson's diversity index across productive rearrangements. Here the immuneACCESS table is served through TCRdb, limited to in-frame sequences with V and J called. Missing clones are a known gap in these copies; in checked studies unresolved V genes cover under half, and the rest lacks a known reason. V, J and clone size are taken as reported in that table, and D and trimming were inferred from the DNA itself. The sample contains fewer than 200,000 clones, about four fifths of them found a single time. 6.9% of the sample rests with the top ten.

Each collaborating institution followed its own protocols to collect whole blood in K2EDTA tubes. Collaborator samples were shipped for TCRbeta analysis as frozen whole blood, isolated PBMCs, or DNA extracted from either sample type. The source material was peripheral blood. The rearrangement combines TRBV2 with TRBJ2-4; TRBD1 is possibly the D segment (6 matching bases). The receptor's source is a man between 60 and 75 years old with acute or convalescent COVID-19. The DNA sequence is as follows: TGTGCCAGCAGCGGACCACAGGGAGCCAAAAACATTCAGTACTTC. This codes for CASSGPQGAKNIQYF.